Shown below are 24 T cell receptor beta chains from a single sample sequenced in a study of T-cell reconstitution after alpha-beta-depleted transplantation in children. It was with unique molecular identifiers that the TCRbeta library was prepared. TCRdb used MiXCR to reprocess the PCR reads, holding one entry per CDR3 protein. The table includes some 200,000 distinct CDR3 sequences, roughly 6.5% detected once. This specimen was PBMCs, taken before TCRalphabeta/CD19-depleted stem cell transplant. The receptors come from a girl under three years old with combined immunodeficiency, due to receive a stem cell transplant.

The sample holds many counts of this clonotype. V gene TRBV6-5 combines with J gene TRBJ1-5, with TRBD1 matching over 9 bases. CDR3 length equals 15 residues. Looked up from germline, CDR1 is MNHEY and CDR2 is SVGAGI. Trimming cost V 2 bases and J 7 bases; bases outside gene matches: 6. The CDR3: CASSYGTGRDQPQHF. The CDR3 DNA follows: TGTGCCAGCAGTTACGGGACAGGGAGGGACCAGCCCCAGCATTTT.

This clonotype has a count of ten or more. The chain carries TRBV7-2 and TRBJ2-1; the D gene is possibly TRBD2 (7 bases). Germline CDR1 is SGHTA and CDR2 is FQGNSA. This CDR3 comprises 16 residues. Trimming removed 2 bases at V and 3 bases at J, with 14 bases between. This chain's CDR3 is CASSLSGGGLYNEQFF. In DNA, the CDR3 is TGTGCCAGCAGCTTATCGGGCGGGGGCCTCTACAATGAGCAGTTCTTC.

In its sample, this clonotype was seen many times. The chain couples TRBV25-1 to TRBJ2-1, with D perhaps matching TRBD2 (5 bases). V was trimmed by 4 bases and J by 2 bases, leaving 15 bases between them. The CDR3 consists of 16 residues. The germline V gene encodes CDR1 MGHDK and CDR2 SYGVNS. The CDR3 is CASSVPEGGPYNEQFF. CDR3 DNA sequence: TGTGCCAGCAGTGTACCAGAAGGCGGGCCCTACAATGAGCAGTTCTTC. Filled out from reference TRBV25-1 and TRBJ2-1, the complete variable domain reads EADIYQTPRYLVIGTGKKITLECSQTMGHDKMYWYQQDPGMELHLIHYSYGVNSTEKGDLSSESTVSRIRTEHFPLTLESARPSHTSQYLCASSVPEGGPYNEQFFGPGTRLTVL.

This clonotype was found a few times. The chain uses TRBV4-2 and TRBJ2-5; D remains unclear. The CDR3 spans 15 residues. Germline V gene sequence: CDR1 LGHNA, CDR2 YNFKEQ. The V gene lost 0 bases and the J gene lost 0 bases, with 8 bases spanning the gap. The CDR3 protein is CASSQEHLYQETQYF. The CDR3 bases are TGTGCCAGCAGCCAAGAGCACTTGTACCAAGAGACCCAGTACTTC.

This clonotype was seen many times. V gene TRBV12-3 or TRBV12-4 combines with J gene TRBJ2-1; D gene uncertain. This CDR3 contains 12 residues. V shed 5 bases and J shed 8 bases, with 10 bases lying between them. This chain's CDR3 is CASSGLSDEQFF. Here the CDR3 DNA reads TGTGCCAGCAGTGGCTTATCAGATGAGCAGTTCTTC.

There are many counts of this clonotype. CDR3: CASSDHFTDTQYF. DNA of the CDR3: TGTGCCAGCAGTGACCACTTCACAGATACGCAGTATTTT. V and J are TRBV6-4 and TRBJ2-3; unclear D gene. Germline assignment: CDR1 MRHNA and CDR2 SNTAGT. Trimming took 2 bases from V and 2 from J, leaving 5 bases between them. The CDR3 loop spans 13 amino acids.

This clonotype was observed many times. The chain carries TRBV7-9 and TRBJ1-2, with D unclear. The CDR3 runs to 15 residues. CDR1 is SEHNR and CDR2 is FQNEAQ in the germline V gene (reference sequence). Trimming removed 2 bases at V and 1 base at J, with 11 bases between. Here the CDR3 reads CASSLSNSVNYGYTF. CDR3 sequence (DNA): TGTGCCAGCAGCTTAAGTAACAGCGTTAACTATGGCTACACCTTC.

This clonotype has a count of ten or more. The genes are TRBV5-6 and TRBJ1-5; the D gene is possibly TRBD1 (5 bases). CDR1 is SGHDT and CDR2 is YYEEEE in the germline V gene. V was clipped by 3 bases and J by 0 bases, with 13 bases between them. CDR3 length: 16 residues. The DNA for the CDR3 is TGTGCCAGCAGCTCATACGAGGGGCCTAGCAATCAGCCCCAGCATTTT. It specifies CASSSYEGPSNQPQHF.

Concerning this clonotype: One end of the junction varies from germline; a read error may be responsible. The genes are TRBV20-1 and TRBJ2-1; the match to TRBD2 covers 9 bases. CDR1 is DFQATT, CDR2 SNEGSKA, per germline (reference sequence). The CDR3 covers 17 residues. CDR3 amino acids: CCARDRRAGGPYNEQSF. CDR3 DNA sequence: TGCTGTGCTAGAGATAGGCGAGCGGGGGGCCCTTACAATGAGCAGTCCTTC.

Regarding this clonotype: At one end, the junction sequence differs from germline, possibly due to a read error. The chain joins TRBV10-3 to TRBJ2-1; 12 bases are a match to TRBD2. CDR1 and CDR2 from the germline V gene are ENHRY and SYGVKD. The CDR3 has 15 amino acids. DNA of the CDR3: TGTACCATCAGTCCTAGCGGGAGGGGGGGCAATGAGCAGTTCTTC. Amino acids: CTISPSGRGGNEQFF.

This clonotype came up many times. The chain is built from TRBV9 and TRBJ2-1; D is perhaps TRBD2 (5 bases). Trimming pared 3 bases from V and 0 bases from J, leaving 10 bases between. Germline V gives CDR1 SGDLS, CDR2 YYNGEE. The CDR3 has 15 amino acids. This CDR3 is CASSEDLSSYNEQFF. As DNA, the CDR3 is TGTGCCAGCAGCGAGGACTTAAGCTCCTACAATGAGCAGTTCTTC.

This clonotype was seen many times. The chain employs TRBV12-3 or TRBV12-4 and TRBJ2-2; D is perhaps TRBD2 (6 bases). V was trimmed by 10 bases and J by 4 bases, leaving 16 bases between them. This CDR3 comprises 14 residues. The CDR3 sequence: CATSSAGFTGELFF. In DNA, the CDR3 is TGTGCCACTAGCTCTGCGGGGTTCACCGGGGAGCTGTTTTTT.

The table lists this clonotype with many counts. CDR3 in amino acids: CASSLDPGTRYNEQFF. The CDR3 DNA follows: TGCGCCAGCAGCTTGGACCCCGGGACTAGGTACAATGAGCAGTTCTTC. J is TRBJ2-1 and V is TRBV5-1; 8 bases fit TRBD2. After removal of 0 bases from V and 4 bases from J, the junction contained 6 bases not matched to a gene. This CDR3 has 16 amino acids. From germline, CDR1 is SGHRS and CDR2 YFSETQ.

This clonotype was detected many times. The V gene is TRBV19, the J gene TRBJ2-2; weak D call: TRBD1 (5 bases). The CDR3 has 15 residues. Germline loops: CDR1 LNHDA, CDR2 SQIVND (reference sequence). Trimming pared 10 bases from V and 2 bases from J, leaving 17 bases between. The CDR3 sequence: CATLERQGNTGELFF. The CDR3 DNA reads TGTGCCACTCTGGAGAGGCAGGGAAACACCGGGGAGCTGTTTTTT.

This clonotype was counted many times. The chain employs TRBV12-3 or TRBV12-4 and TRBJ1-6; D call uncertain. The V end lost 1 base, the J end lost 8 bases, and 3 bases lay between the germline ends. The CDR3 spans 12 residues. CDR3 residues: CASSLGYSPLHF. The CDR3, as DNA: TGTGCCAGCAGTTTAGGATATTCACCCCTCCACTTT.

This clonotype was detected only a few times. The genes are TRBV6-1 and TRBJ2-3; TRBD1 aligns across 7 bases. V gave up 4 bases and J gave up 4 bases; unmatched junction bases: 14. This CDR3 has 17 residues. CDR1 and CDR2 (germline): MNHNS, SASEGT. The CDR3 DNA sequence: TGTGCCAGCAGTGGTTCAGCTCCAGGGGGTTATGCAGATACGCAGTATTTT. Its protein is CASSGSAPGGYADTQYF.

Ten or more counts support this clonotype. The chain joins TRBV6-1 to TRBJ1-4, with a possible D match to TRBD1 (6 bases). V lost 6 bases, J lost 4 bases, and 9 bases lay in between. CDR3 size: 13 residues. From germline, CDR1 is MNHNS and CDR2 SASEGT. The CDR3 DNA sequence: TGTGCCAGCAGCGGACAGCTTAATGAAAAACTGTTTTTT. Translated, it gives CASSGQLNEKLFF.

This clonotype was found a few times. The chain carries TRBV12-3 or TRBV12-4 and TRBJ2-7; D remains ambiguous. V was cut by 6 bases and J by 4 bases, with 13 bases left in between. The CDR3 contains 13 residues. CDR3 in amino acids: CASRAALQYEQYF. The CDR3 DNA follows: TGTGCCAGCAGGGCAGCCCTCCAGTACGAGCAGTACTTC.

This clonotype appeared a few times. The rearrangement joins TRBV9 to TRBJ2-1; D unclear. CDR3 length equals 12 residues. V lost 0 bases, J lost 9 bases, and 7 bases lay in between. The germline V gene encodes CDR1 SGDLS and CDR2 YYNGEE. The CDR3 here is CASSVGSAEQFF. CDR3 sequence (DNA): TGTGCCAGCAGCGTAGGATCCGCTGAGCAGTTCTTC.

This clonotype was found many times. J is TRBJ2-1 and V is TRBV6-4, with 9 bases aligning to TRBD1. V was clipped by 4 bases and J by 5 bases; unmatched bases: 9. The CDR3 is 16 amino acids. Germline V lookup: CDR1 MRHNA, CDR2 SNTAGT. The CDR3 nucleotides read TGTGCCAGCAGTGCCCCTTGGGACAGGGACGACAATGAGCAGTTCTTC. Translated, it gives CASSAPWDRDDNEQFF.

This chain's CDR3 is CASSIYAEMNTEAFF. The DNA for the CDR3 is TGTGCCAGTAGTATATATGCAGAAATGAACACTGAAGCTTTCTTT. The chain is built from TRBV19 and TRBJ1-1, with D unresolved. Germline assignment: CDR1 LNHDA and CDR2 SQIVND (reference sequence). The length of the CDR3 is 15 residues. V lost 2 bases and J lost 0, with 10 bases in between.

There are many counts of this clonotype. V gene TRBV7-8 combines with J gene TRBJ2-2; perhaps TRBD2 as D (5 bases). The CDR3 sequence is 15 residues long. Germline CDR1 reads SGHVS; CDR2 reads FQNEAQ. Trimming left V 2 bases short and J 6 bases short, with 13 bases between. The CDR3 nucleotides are TGTGCCAGCAGCTTAATGTCGGGGTACCCCGGGGAGCTGTTTTTT. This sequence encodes CASSLMSGYPGELFF. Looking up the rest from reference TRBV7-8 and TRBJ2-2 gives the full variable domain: GAGVSQSPRYKVAKRGQDVALRCDPISGHVSLFWYQQALGQGPEFLTYFQNEAQLDKSGLPSDRFFAERPEGSVSTLKIQRTQQEDSAVYLCASSLMSGYPGELFFGEGSRLTVL.

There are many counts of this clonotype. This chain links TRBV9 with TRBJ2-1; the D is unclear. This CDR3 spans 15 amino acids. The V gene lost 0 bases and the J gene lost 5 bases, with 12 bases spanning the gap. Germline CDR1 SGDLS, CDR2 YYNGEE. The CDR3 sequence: CASSVAEAGHNEQFF. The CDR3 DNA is TGTGCCAGCAGCGTAGCCGAGGCCGGGCACAATGAGCAGTTCTTC.

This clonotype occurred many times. CDR3: CASSVFSGASYEQYF. The CDR3 DNA reads TGTGCCAGCAGTGTATTTAGCGGGGCCTCCTACGAGCAGTACTTC. This rearrangement joins TRBV12-3 or TRBV12-4 to TRBJ2-7; 8 nucleotides agree with TRBD2. The CDR3 covers 15 residues. Germline trimming cut 5 bases from V and 0 bases from J; bases unmatched to any gene: 6.